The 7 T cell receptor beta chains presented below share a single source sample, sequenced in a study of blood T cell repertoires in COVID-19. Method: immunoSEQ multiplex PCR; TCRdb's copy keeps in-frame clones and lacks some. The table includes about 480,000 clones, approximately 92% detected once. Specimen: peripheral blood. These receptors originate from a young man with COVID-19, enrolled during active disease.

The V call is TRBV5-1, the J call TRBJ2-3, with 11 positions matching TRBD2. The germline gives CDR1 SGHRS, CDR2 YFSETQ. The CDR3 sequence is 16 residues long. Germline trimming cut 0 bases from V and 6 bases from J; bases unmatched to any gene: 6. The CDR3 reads CASSLGSGGAYDTQYF. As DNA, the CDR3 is TGCGCCAGCAGCTTGGGTAGCGGGGGGGCCTACGATACGCAGTATTTT.

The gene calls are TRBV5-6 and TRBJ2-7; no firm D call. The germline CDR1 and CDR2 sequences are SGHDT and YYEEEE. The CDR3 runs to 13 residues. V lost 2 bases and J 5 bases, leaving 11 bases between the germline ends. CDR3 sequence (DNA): TGTGCCAGCAGCTTTGTTCTAGTGCACGAGCAGTACTTC. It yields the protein CASSFVLVHEQYF.

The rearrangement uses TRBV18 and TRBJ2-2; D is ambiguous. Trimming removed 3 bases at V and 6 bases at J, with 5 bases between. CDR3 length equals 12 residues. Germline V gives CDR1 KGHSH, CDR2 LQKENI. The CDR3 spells CASSPFAGELFF. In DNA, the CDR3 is TGTGCCAGCTCACCCTTCGCCGGGGAGCTGTTTTTT.

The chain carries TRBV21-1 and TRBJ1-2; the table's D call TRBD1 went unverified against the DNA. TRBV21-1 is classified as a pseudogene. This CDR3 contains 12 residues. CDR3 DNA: TGTGCCAGCAGCAATAGCAGGGATGGCTACACCTTC. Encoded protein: CASSNSRDGYTF.

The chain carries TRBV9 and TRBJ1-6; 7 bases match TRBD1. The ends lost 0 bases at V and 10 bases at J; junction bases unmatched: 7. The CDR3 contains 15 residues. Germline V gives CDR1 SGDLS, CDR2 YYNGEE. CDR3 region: CASSVDRQGGSPLHF. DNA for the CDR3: TGTGCCAGCAGCGTAGATAGACAGGGTGGATCACCCCTCCACTTT. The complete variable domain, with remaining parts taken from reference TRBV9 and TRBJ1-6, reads DSGVTQTPKHLITATGQRVTLRCSPRSGDLSVYWYQQSLDQGLQFLIQYYNGEERAKGNILERFSAQQFPDLHSELNLSSLELGDSALYFCASSVDRQGGSPLHFGNGTRLTVT.

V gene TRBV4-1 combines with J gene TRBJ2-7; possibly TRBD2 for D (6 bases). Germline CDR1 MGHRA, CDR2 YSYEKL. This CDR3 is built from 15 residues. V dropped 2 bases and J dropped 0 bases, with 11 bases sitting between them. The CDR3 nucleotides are TGCGCCAGCAGCCAATTCGGGGGAAGCTCCTACGAGCAGTACTTC. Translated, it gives CASSQFGGSSYEQYF.

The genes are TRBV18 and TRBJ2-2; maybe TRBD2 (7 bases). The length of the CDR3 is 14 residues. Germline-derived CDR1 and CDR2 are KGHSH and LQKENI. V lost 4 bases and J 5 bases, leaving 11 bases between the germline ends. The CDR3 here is CASSRGGATGELFF. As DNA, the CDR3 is TGTGCCAGCTCACGGGGGGGCGCAACCGGGGAGCTGTTTTTT.